The 27 T cell receptor beta chains presented below share a single source sample, sequenced in a study of blood T cell repertoires in COVID-19. Sequencing used immunoSEQ multiplex PCR; TCRdb keeps in-frame clones, though not all of them. This repertoire shows tens of thousands of clones, roughly 80% found once; its top ten account for about 10%. Sequencing input: peripheral blood. These receptors were collected from a human donor in a cohort sampled during active COVID-19.

This chain uses TRBV6-4 with TRBJ2-1; maybe TRBD2 (6 bases). The ends were cut back, 4 bases at V and 6 bases at J, with 13 bases in the middle. Germline V gene sequence: CDR1 MRHNA, CDR2 SNTAGT. The CDR3 consists of 14 residues. The CDR3 loop reads CASSGGGALNEQFF. In DNA form, the CDR3 reads TGTGCCAGCAGTGGGGGAGGTGCCCTCAATGAGCAGTTCTTC.

V gene TRBV9 combines with J gene TRBJ2-7, with a possible D match to TRBD2 (7 bases). The CDR3 extends over 14 amino acids. V was shortened by 0 bases and J by 7 bases, with 14 bases between the two germline ends. From germline, CDR1 is SGDLS and CDR2 YYNGEE. CDR3 nucleotide sequence: TGTGCCAGCAGCGTAGGATCGGGGGGCCGGGAGCAGTACTTC. Its translation is CASSVGSGGREQYF.

V usage is TRBV6-5 and J usage is TRBJ1-4; 7 nucleotides match TRBD1. The CDR3 consists of 16 residues. Germline V lookup: CDR1 MNHEY, CDR2 SVGAGI. V was pared by 4 bases and J by 10 bases, with 15 bases of the junction left unmatched. The CDR3 nucleotides read TGTGCCAGCAGTTTGGAAAGGGGGCTCCCCATTAGAAAACTGTTTTTT. Amino acid sequence: CASSLERGLPIRKLFF.

This chain connects TRBV11-3 to TRBJ2-7; 10 positions agree with TRBD1. CDR3 size: 15 residues. Per the germline V gene, CDR1 is SGHNT and CDR2 is YENEEA. Trimming cost V 1 base and J 4 bases; bases outside gene matches: 4. The CDR3 reads CASSLGTGGWYEQYF. The CDR3 DNA reads as TGTGCCAGCAGCTTAGGGACAGGGGGATGGTACGAGCAGTACTTC.

The rearrangement uses TRBV19 and TRBJ1-2; 7 bases fit TRBD1. The germline gives CDR1 LNHDA, CDR2 SQIVND (reference sequence). The CDR3 runs to 15 residues. The V and J ends lost 5 bases and 1 base, in that order; junction bases with no gene match: 7. The chain's CDR3 is CASSSTGALNYGYTF. CDR3 coding DNA: TGTGCCAGTAGTTCTACAGGGGCCCTTAACTATGGCTACACCTTC.

The chain recombines TRBV2 with TRBJ1-5, with 7 positions matching TRBD1. The CDR3 contains 16 residues. V lost 0 bases and J lost 2; bases outside the gene matches: 4. The germline gives CDR1 SNHLY, CDR2 FYNNEI. CDR3: CASSEALGTGNQPQHF. The CDR3 DNA reads as TGTGCCAGCAGTGAAGCGCTTGGGACAGGCAATCAGCCCCAGCATTTT.

The chain has TRBV14 and TRBJ1-6, with a weak D call TRBD1 (5 bases). Germline CDR1 SGHDN, CDR2 FVKESK. Trimming removed 0 bases at V and 5 bases at J, with 8 bases between. CDR3 length: 15 amino acids. Here the CDR3 DNA reads TGTGCCAGCAGCCAAGAGGCAGGGCATAATTCACCCCTCCACTTT. This codes for CASSQEAGHNSPLHF.

The chain is built from TRBV7-3 and TRBJ2-1; the match to TRBD2 covers 7 bases. This CDR3 has 15 amino acids. The germline V gene encodes CDR1 SGHTA and CDR2 FQGTGA. Trimming at V came to 4 bases and at J to 3 bases, leaving 6 bases not matched to a gene. CDR3: CASSSKRGYYNEQFF. DNA of the CDR3: TGTGCCAGCAGCTCCAAGCGGGGATACTACAATGAGCAGTTCTTC. The full variable domain, its missing parts supplied by reference TRBV7-3 and TRBJ2-1, is GAGVSQTPSNKVTEKGKYVELRCDPISGHTALYWYRQSLGQGPEFLIYFQGTGAADDSGLPNDRFFAVRPEGSVSTLKIQRTERGDSAVYLCASSSKRGYYNEQFFGPGTRLTVL.

The J gene is TRBJ1-2, the V gene TRBV5-1; 7 bases line up with TRBD1. The CDR3 contains 16 residues. V gave up 1 base and J gave up 5 bases; unmatched junction bases: 11. CDR1 and CDR2 from the germline V gene are SGHRS and YFSETQ. The CDR3 protein is CASSLTTGAGRYGYTF. As DNA, the CDR3 is TGCGCCAGCAGCTTGACCACAGGGGCAGGGCGGTATGGCTACACCTTC.

The chain carries TRBV7-7 and TRBJ2-3, with 9 nucleotides matching TRBD2. The CDR3 is made up of 15 amino acids. CDR1 and CDR2 from the germline V gene are SSHAT and FNYEAQ (reference sequence). Germline trimming cut 5 bases from V and 1 base from J; bases unmatched to any gene: 4. CDR3 in amino acids: CASSPRGGGTDTQYF. CDR3 nucleotides: TGTGCCAGCAGCCCGCGGGGGGGCGGCACAGATACGCAGTATTTT.

This sequence joins TRBV21-1 and TRBJ2-1; the table's D call TRBD2 went unverified against the DNA. TRBV21-1 is described as a pseudogene. This CDR3 contains 14 residues. CDR3 DNA: TGTGCCAGCAGGGAGTCGAGCTCCTACAATGAGCAGTTCTTC. Amino acid sequence: CASRESSSYNEQFF.

The CDR3 loop is CASVLAGADTQYF. CDR3 DNA: TGTGCCAGCGTACTAGCGGGCGCCGATACGCAGTATTTT. The chain links TRBV28 to TRBJ2-3; 9 nucleotides agree with TRBD2. The V and J ends lost 8 bases and 6 bases, in that order; junction bases with no gene match: 6. The CDR3 extends over 13 amino acids. Germline-derived CDR1 and CDR2 are MDHEN and SYDVKM.

The V gene is TRBV10-2, the J gene TRBJ1-6; 8 nucleotides line up with TRBD1. The CDR3 runs 12 residues. The V gene's germline CDR1 is WSHSY and CDR2 SAAADI. CDR3 coding DNA: TGCGCAGTTACAGGGGGTAATTCACCCCTCCACTTT. It is translated as CAVTGGNSPLHF.

This chain connects TRBV18 to TRBJ2-5; 7 bases fit TRBD1. Germline V gene data show CDR1 as KGHSH and CDR2 as LQKENI. Losses at the gene ends were 3 bases for V and 1 base for J; bases not matched to a gene: 5. There are 15 residues in the CDR3. The CDR3 here is CASSPEAGGQETQYF. In DNA form, the CDR3 reads TGTGCCAGCTCACCCGAGGCAGGGGGCCAAGAGACCCAGTACTTC.

The rearrangement uses TRBV5-1 and TRBJ2-7; 8 bases fit TRBD1. The CDR3 is 14 residues long. Germline CDR1 is SGHRS and CDR2 is YFSETQ. V lost 4 bases, J lost 3 bases, and 6 bases stayed unmatched. DNA for the CDR3: TGCGCCAGCAGCAAACCGGGACAGGTCTACGAGCAGTACTTC. Protein product: CASSKPGQVYEQYF.

The rearrangement links TRBV12-5 to TRBJ1-2, with D perhaps matching TRBD1 (5 bases). Germline loops: CDR1 LGHNT, CDR2 FRNRAP. This CDR3 has 16 amino acids. Trimming removed 3 bases at V and 5 bases at J, with 19 bases between. Written as DNA, the CDR3 is TGTGCTAGTGGTTTCCTGTCCCCGGGGGTCCCTTATGGCTACACCTTC. It yields the protein CASGFLSPGVPYGYTF.

CDR3 sequence (DNA): TGTGCCAGCAGTGCCGGGGGGGGCTTCGAGACCCAGTACTTC. Its protein product is CASSAGGGFETQYF. This chain connects TRBV25-1 to TRBJ2-5; the match to TRBD2 covers 8 bases. This CDR3 has 14 amino acids. V was clipped by 4 bases and J by 5 bases; unmatched bases: 6. Germline V gene lookup returns CDR1 MGHDK and CDR2 SYGVNS.

The V and J genes are TRBV5-1 and TRBJ1-4; unclear D gene. The CDR3 is 14 residues long. Germline CDR1 and CDR2: SGHRS and YFSETQ. Trimming left V 0 bases short and J 8 bases short, with 11 bases between. In DNA, the CDR3 is TGCGCCAGCAGCTTGGGCGGACTGGAGGAAAAACTGTTTTTT. Its protein is CASSLGGLEEKLFF.

V is TRBV2 and J is TRBJ2-3, with TRBD1 matching 7 bases. The CDR3 has 16 amino acids. V was clipped by 4 bases and J by 0 bases; unmatched bases: 7. The V gene's germline CDR1 is SNHLY and CDR2 FYNNEI. CDR3 bases: TGTGCCAGCAGTGCTTTTCGACAGGGTAGCACAGATACGCAGTATTTT. Translation: CASSAFRQGSTDTQYF.

This chain connects TRBV15 to TRBJ2-7; a possible D gene is TRBD2 (6 bases). The germline V and J ends were trimmed by 2 bases and 8 bases, with 19 bases remaining between them. There are 15 residues in the CDR3. Germline V gene lookup returns CDR1 LNHNV and CDR2 YYDKDF (reference sequence). CDR3 sequence (DNA): TGTGCCACCAGCAGACCGGAGGTTGGAGGGAAAAAGCAGTACTTC. This sequence encodes CATSRPEVGGKKQYF.

The V call is TRBV6-2 or TRBV6-3, the J call TRBJ1-5; TRBD1 is a possible D gene (5 bases). Germline lookup yields CDR1 MNHEY and CDR2 SVGEGT. Trimming removed 4 bases at V and 4 bases at J, with 14 bases between. The CDR3 consists of 15 residues. The CDR3 DNA sequence: TGTGCCAGCAGTTCAAAGACAGTCGCAAATCAGCCCCAGCATTTT. Translating gives CASSSKTVANQPQHF.

The chain recombines TRBV5-8 with TRBJ2-1, with D possibly matching TRBD1 (6 bases). The CDR3 runs to 12 residues. The V and J ends lost 5 bases and 12 bases respectively, with 15 bases between them. Germline lookup yields CDR1 SGHTS and CDR2 YDEGEE. The chain's CDR3 is CASSPGTLRQFF. CDR3 bases: TGTGCCAGCAGTCCCGGGACACTGCGGCAGTTCTTC.

The chain combines TRBV28 with TRBJ1-1; 7 positions match TRBD1. In germline, CDR1 is MDHEN, CDR2 SYDVKM. There are 14 residues in the CDR3. The J segment lost 7 bases and the V segment lost 6 bases, leaving 11 bases of the junction unmatched. CDR3 coding DNA: TGTGCCAGCAGCCGTAGACAGGGAGCCTTTGAAGCTTTCTTT. Amino acid sequence: CASSRRQGAFEAFF.

The chain uses TRBV2 and TRBJ2-2, with 10 bases fitting TRBD2. Germline lookup yields CDR1 SNHLY and CDR2 FYNNEI. The CDR3 sequence is 14 residues long. V lost 7 bases to trimming and J lost 5 bases; unmatched junction nucleotides: 4. The CDR3 region has the DNA TGTGCCAGCAAGAGCGGGGGGGCAACCGGGGAGCTGTTTTTT. Its translation is CASKSGGATGELFF.

The V gene is TRBV3-1 (or the pseudogene TRBV3-2), the J gene TRBJ1-2, with 7 bases lining up with TRBD1. V gave up 2 bases and J gave up 4 bases; unmatched junction bases: 7. Germline CDR1 and CDR2: LGHDT and YNNKEL (reference sequence). The CDR3 length is 15 residues. CDR3 amino acids: CASSQPGTAVYGYTF. Written as DNA, the CDR3 is TGTGCCAGCAGCCAACCCGGGACAGCGGTCTATGGCTACACCTTC.

This clone appeared a single time. The chain uses TRBV7-8 and TRBJ1-1; D is possibly TRBD1 (5 bases). Germline CDR1 is SGHVS and CDR2 is FQNEAQ. Between the trimmed V and J ends, which lost 3 bases and 3 bases, there was a span of 17 bases. This CDR3 is 16 amino acids long. CDR3 bases: TGTGCCAGCAGCTTTGGGTCAGGGTGGTGGGACACTGAAGCTTTCTTT. This codes for CASSFGSGWWDTEAFF. The whole variable domain, filled in from reference TRBV7-8 and TRBJ1-1, reads GAGVSQSPRYKVAKRGQDVALRCDPISGHVSLFWYQQALGQGPEFLTYFQNEAQLDKSGLPSDRFFAERPEGSVSTLKIQRTQQEDSAVYLCASSFGSGWWDTEAFFGQGTRLTVV.

This clone occurred a few times. The CDR3 sequence: CASSLGSGGNYNEQFF. CDR3 nucleotide sequence: TGTGCCAGCAGCTTAGGAAGTGGGGGGAACTACAATGAGCAGTTCTTC. V usage is TRBV7-2 and J usage is TRBJ2-1; a possible D gene is TRBD2 (6 bases). Germline V gene data show CDR1 as SGHTA and CDR2 as FQGNSA. Trimming removed 1 base at V and 3 bases at J, with 13 bases between. CDR3 length equals 16 residues.